This T cell receptor beta chain was documented in a study of blood T cells in healthy people across ages. Study background: Per every two T cells, about one barcoded beta molecule was captured by template switching.

On this clonotype: The antigen remains undetermined. Given a much more abundant clone one base away, this may be a read error.

Combining a sample-barcoded 5' primer with a J-beta primer mix, a second PCR ran for roughly 7 to 11 cycles. TCRdb passed the 5' RACE reads through MiXCR, listing each CDR3 protein once. The sample consists of 550,000 to 650,000 distinct CDR3 sequences, about 30% of them appearing once. This CDR3 has 13 residues. The V end was cut by 2 bases, the J end by 5 bases, with 9 bases between. CDR1 and CDR2 from the germline V gene are SGHNT and YENEEA. Study-wide points: Across samples, TCR beta diversity tracked strongly with naive T cell percentage.

The sequencing input was blood. The receptor was derived from a woman of 80 years or more in good health. V is TRBV11-3 and J is TRBJ1-1, with D unclear. CDR3 DNA sequence: TGTGCCAGCAGCTTAAAGGGTAAAACTGAAGCTTTCTTT. It yields the protein CASSLKGKTEAFF.